The 27 T cell receptor beta chains in this list originate from one sample, sequenced in a study of CD8 T cells in ankylosing spondylitis (dated by TCRdb to between 2016 and 2019). Libraries were constructed by 5' RACE. Sequencing was carried out with an Illumina HiSeq 2500. Through fastp at Q25 and MiXCR, TCRdb rebuilt clones from the public reads, retaining in-frame beta chains. One record per CDR3 amino acid sequence lists the most common genes and DNA. In all, the sample holds more than 200,000 distinct CDR3 sequences, and roughly a quarter of those were seen once. Roughly 0.67% of the sample is in the top ten clones. Sample: blood, either unsorted or a sorted T cell fraction (not recorded which). The receptors originated from a male donor with ankylosing spondylitis or in good health (not recorded which).

This clonotype has at least ten counts. The CDR3 here is CSAQSGDLYNEQFF. In DNA form, the CDR3 reads TGCAGTGCTCAAAGCGGGGACCTTTACAATGAGCAGTTCTTC. This chain connects TRBV20-1 to TRBJ2-1; 7 positions agree with TRBD2. Germline V CDR1 and CDR2: DFQATT, SNEGSKA (reference sequence). CDR3 length equals 14 residues. Germline trimming cut 5 bases from V and 4 bases from J; bases unmatched to any gene: 8.

The CDR3 protein is CASSSSGWAQYF. The CDR3 nucleotides read TGTGCCAGCAGCTCAAGCGGGTGGGCGCAGTATTTT. This chain joins TRBV2 and TRBJ2-3; perhaps TRBD2 as D (6 bases). The germline V gene has CDR1 SNHLY and CDR2 FYNNEI. V was pared by 6 bases and J by 10 bases, with 14 bases between. The length of the CDR3 is 12 residues.

This clonotype was recorded a few times. The chain combines TRBV6-1 with TRBJ2-1; tentatively, D is TRBD1 or TRBD2 (6 bases each). The germline gives CDR1 MNHNS, CDR2 SASEGT. This CDR3 has 15 residues. V was shortened by 6 bases and J by 0 bases, with 12 bases between the two germline ends. In nucleotides, the CDR3 is TGTGCCAGCAGGCGCGGGACACCCTCCTACAATGAGCAGTTCTTC. Translation gives CASRRGTPSYNEQFF.

The chain employs TRBV20-1 and TRBJ2-7; TRBD2 aligns across 11 bases. V lost 3 bases to trimming and J lost 1 base; unmatched junction nucleotides: 8. The CDR3 has 16 amino acids. CDR1 and CDR2 (germline): DFQATT, SNEGSKA (reference sequence). CDR3 sequence: CSASPPASGGSYEQYF. CDR3 sequence (DNA): TGCAGTGCTAGTCCCCCAGCTAGCGGGGGGTCCTACGAGCAGTACTTC.

The CDR3 loop reads CASSPEKETQYF. In DNA form, the CDR3 reads TGTGCCAGCAGCCCAGAAAAGGAGACCCAGTACTTC. This chain links TRBV5-5 with TRBJ2-5; the D is unclear. Per germline, CDR1 SGHKS and CDR2 YYEKEE (reference sequence). Deletions cut 4 bases from V and 5 bases from J, with 9 bases between. The CDR3 spans 12 residues.

This clonotype turned up a few times. V usage is TRBV20-1 and J usage is TRBJ2-3, with a weak D call TRBD1 (5 bases). This CDR3 region has 16 residues. Trimming took off 0 bases at V and 3 bases at J, with 16 bases between the two ends. The V gene's germline CDR1 is DFQATT and CDR2 SNEGSKA (reference sequence). CDR3 sequence (DNA): TGCAGTGCTAGAGATACGTCGCGGCCAGGGACAGATACGCAGTATTTT. Amino acid sequence: CSARDTSRPGTDTQYF.

The rearrangement uses TRBV7-9 and TRBJ2-3; D ambiguous. This CDR3 spans 15 amino acids. Trimming removed 1 base at V and 2 bases at J, with 10 bases between. Germline assignment: CDR1 SEHNR and CDR2 FQNEAQ (reference sequence). DNA for the CDR3: TGTGCCAGCAGCTTAGGAACGCTGAACACAGATACGCAGTATTTT. It yields the protein CASSLGTLNTDTQYF.

This clonotype was found a few times. The chain joins TRBV10-3 to TRBJ1-2, with unresolved D. This CDR3 has 13 amino acids. V lost 0 bases, J lost 5 bases, and 7 bases lay in between. Germline CDR1 and CDR2: ENHRY and SYGVKD. The DNA for the CDR3 is TGTGCCATCAGTGAGTCCGGTGGATATGGCTACACCTTC. Amino acids: CAISESGGYGYTF.

The gene calls are TRBV29-1 and TRBJ2-7, with 9 bases identical to TRBD2. The CDR3 totals 13 residues. After removal of 6 bases from V and 3 bases from J, the junction contained 6 bases not matched to a gene. Germline values: CDR1 SQVTM, CDR2 ANQGSEA. CDR3 protein: CSVGSGGSYEQYF. The DNA of the CDR3 is TGCAGCGTCGGTAGCGGGGGTAGCTACGAGCAGTACTTC.

This clonotype showed up many times. The chain employs TRBV12-3 or TRBV12-4 and TRBJ2-6, with D hard to call. This CDR3 is built from 13 residues. V lost 0 bases to trimming and J lost 3 bases, with 0 bases between them. CDR3 region: CASSLAGANVLTF. The CDR3 DNA reads TGTGCCAGCAGTTTAGCTGGGGCCAACGTCCTGACTTTC.

The chain recombines TRBV11-2 with TRBJ2-7, with D unresolved. There are 13 residues in the CDR3. V was pared by 3 bases and J by 5 bases, with 11 bases between. The germline CDR1 and CDR2 sequences are SGHAT and FQNNGV. The CDR3 DNA follows: TGTGCCAGCAGCTTGGACCGTCCCCACGAGCAGTACTTC. Amino acid sequence: CASSLDRPHEQYF.

This clonotype was counted many times. The chain uses TRBV20-1 and TRBJ2-1; D remains ambiguous. Germline values: CDR1 DFQATT, CDR2 SNEGSKA (reference sequence). V was trimmed by 4 bases and J by 9 bases, leaving 10 bases between them. The CDR3 has 11 residues. The CDR3 bases are TGCAGTGCTATCCGTTACGGTGAGCAGTTCTTC. Protein product: CSAIRYGEQFF.

V usage is TRBV29-1 and J usage is TRBJ2-5, with D tentatively TRBD2 (5 bases). The CDR3 has 12 residues. V was cut by 3 bases and J by 2 bases, with 7 bases left in between. The V gene's germline CDR1 is SQVTM and CDR2 ANQGSEA. The CDR3 DNA sequence: TGCAGCGTTGAGTGGACTCAAGAGACCCAGTACTTC. As protein: CSVEWTQETQYF.

This clonotype was detected many times. The rearrangement uses TRBV4-1 and TRBJ2-7; 7 positions match TRBD1. CDR3 length: 14 residues. Per germline, CDR1 MGHRA and CDR2 YSYEKL. V was pared by 4 bases and J by 6 bases, with 9 bases of the junction left unmatched. This CDR3 is CASSRAPTGVEQYF. CDR3 coding DNA: TGCGCCAGCAGCCGAGCACCCACAGGGGTCGAGCAGTACTTC.

This clonotype showed up many times. This chain links TRBV29-1 with TRBJ1-2; 8 bases fit TRBD1. This CDR3 is 13 amino acids long. Germline CDR1 and CDR2: SQVTM and ANQGSEA. The J segment lost 5 bases and the V segment lost 7 bases, leaving 9 bases of the junction unmatched. CDR3 loop: CSAPGQGAYGYTF. In DNA, the CDR3 is TGCAGCGCCCCGGGGCAGGGGGCGTATGGCTACACCTTC. The variable domain in full, with the rest retrieved from reference TRBV29-1 and TRBJ1-2, is SAVISQKPSRDICQRGTSLTIQCQVDSQVTMMFWYRQQPGQSLTLIATANQGSEATYESGFVIDKFPISRPNLTFSTLTVSNMSPEDSSIYLCSAPGQGAYGYTFGSGTRLTVV.

About this clonotype: A much more abundant neighbour one base away suggests this may be a read error. V usage is TRBV20-1 and J usage is TRBJ2-1; TRBD1 or TRBD2 may be the D gene (6 bases each). Germline CDR1 DFQATT, CDR2 SNEGSKA (reference sequence). The CDR3 is made up of 15 amino acids. V lost 8 bases to trimming and J lost 4 bases, with 21 bases between them. DNA of the CDR3: TGCAGTACTCTGGGGGGCACAACAAAATACAATGAGCAGTTCTTC. It encodes CSTLGGTTKYNEQFF.

The rearrangement links TRBV12-3 or TRBV12-4 to TRBJ2-1; 8 nucleotides match TRBD2. With V trimmed by 4 bases and J by 7 bases, 6 bases remained unmatched. The CDR3 contains 14 residues. CDR3 region: CASSSQRGPNEQFF. In nucleotides, the CDR3 is TGTGCCAGCAGTTCGCAGCGGGGGCCTAATGAGCAGTTCTTC.

In its sample, this clonotype was seen a few times. The chain links TRBV20-1 to TRBJ2-1; D uncertain. This CDR3 is built from 14 residues. From germline, CDR1 is DFQATT and CDR2 SNEGSKA (reference sequence). With 4 bases removed from V and 7 bases from J, the gap between germline ends came to 17 bases. CDR3 amino acids: CSAKSSLLGNEQFF. The CDR3 DNA reads TGCAGTGCTAAGAGTTCCCTACTGGGGAATGAGCAGTTCTTC.

CDR3 sequence reads: CASSTNTGNQPQHF. DNA of the CDR3: TGTGCCAGTAGTACCAATACAGGGAATCAGCCCCAGCATTTT. The chain joins TRBV19 to TRBJ1-5, with D possibly being TRBD1 (6 bases). V lost 4 bases to trimming and J lost 4 bases, with 11 bases between them. This CDR3 spans 14 amino acids. The germline V gene has CDR1 LNHDA and CDR2 SQIVND (reference sequence).

CDR3 bases: TGTGCCACCTCCCCCCGGGCCTCCTACGAGCAGTACTTC. Amino acids: CATSPRASYEQYF. The chain is built from TRBV19 and TRBJ2-7; D unresolved. Germline V CDR1 and CDR2: LNHDA, SQIVND (reference sequence). The CDR3 sequence is 13 residues long. V was clipped by 10 bases and J by 0 bases, with 13 bases between them.

In this sample, this clonotype turned up many times. This chain links TRBV12-3 or TRBV12-4 with TRBJ2-3; D uncertain. The V end lost 6 bases, the J end lost 2 bases, and 12 bases lay between the germline ends. The CDR3 covers 14 residues. The CDR3 protein is CASRDSPNTDTQYF. The CDR3 nucleotides are TGTGCCAGCAGGGATAGCCCCAACACAGATACGCAGTATTTT.

This clonotype was seen repeatedly, ten times or more. V is TRBV11-2 and J is TRBJ2-7, with D possibly being TRBD2 (6 bases). Trimming cost V 1 base and J 4 bases, with 20 bases left between them. This CDR3 region has 17 residues. From germline, CDR1 is SGHAT and CDR2 FQNNGV. The CDR3 region has the DNA TGTGCCAGCAGCTTAGCCGGCCCTGGGACTGCTGTTTACGAGCAGTACTTC. Amino acid sequence: CASSLAGPGTAVYEQYF. The variable domain in full, completed from reference TRBV11-2 and TRBJ2-7, reads EAGVAQSPRYKIIEKRQSVAFWCNPISGHATLYWYQQILGQGPKLLIQFQNNGVVDDSQLPKDRFSAERLKGVDSTLKIQPAKLEDSAVYLCASSLAGPGTAVYEQYFGPGTRLTVT.

The chain couples TRBV10-3 to TRBJ2-5, with TRBD2 identical over 7 bases. V lost 10 bases, J lost 2 bases, and 4 bases stayed unmatched. CDR3 size: 12 residues. Per the germline V gene, CDR1 is ENHRY and CDR2 is SYGVKD. CDR3 amino acids: CATGTTQETQYF. The CDR3 bases are TGTGCCACCGGGACTACTCAAGAGACCCAGTACTTC.

V and J are TRBV12-3 or TRBV12-4 and TRBJ2-3, with 7 bases fitting TRBD1. The CDR3 extends over 14 amino acids. The trim removed 6 bases at V and 5 bases at J, leaving 8 bases unmatched. The CDR3 DNA follows: TGTGCCAGCAGCGTGACAGGGAAGGGAGATACGCAGTATTTT. Encoded protein: CASSVTGKGDTQYF.

This chain links TRBV20-1 with TRBJ2-4; the D is unclear. Germline CDR1 and CDR2: DFQATT and SNEGSKA (reference sequence). This CDR3 region has 14 residues. Between the trimmed V and J ends, which lost 3 bases and 0 bases, there was a span of 9 bases. The CDR3 DNA follows: TGCAGTGCTAGTCCGGTGGGAGCCAAAAACATTCAGTACTTC. This codes for CSASPVGAKNIQYF.

The sample holds many counts of this clonotype. The CDR3, as DNA: TGCAGTGCCTCCGGTGGGGTTGCGGGCACAGATACGCAGTATTTT. It yields the protein CSASGGVAGTDTQYF. The J gene is TRBJ2-3, the V gene TRBV20-1; no clear D gene. V lost 6 bases to trimming and J lost 1 base, with 17 bases between them. Germline V gene sequence: CDR1 DFQATT, CDR2 SNEGSKA (reference sequence). CDR3 length: 15 residues.

Many counts were recorded for this clonotype. The genes are TRBV6-5 and TRBJ2-1; tentatively, D is TRBD1 or TRBD2 (5 bases each). Between the trimmed V and J ends, which lost 4 bases and 6 bases, there was a span of 10 bases. CDR3 length equals 13 residues. CDR1 and CDR2 (germline): MNHEY, SVGAGI. As DNA, the CDR3 is TGTGCCAGCAGTTTTTTTGGGGGCAATGAGCAGTTCTTC. Its translation is CASSFFGGNEQFF.